This T cell receptor (beta chain) emerged from a study of human T cells and chemical hapten exposure. Study context: Doses of diphenylcyclopropenone went to the patients' scalps weekly throughout the approximately 25-week study. General study points: Donors in the study had alopecia, meaning their immune response may differ from healthy people's. Sensitization with DPC brought no change to TCRs above 1 in 1000 in frequency. Counts of TCRs expanded at PT1 correlated positively with patch test score.

This clonotype has only a few counts. Its antigen is unidentified. Trimming removed 9 bases from V and 7 bases from J; junction bases left unmatched: 6. The V gene's germline CDR1 is LNHDA and CDR2 SQIVND (reference sequence). The CDR3 spans 12 residues. MiXCR, applied by TCRdb to the RACE reads, yields one record per CDR3 protein. The table shows more than 100,000 distinct CDR3 sequences, with about 10% occurring only once. Indicated time point: patch test 3, about 24 weeks after DPC sensitization. The treatment: therapeutic diphenylcyclopropenone sensitization with weekly scalp DPC. J is TRBJ2-1 and V is TRBV19, with 7 bases matching TRBD1. This TCR was sampled from a woman between 45 and 60 years old with alopecia areata. Some clones in this sample may be carry-over from other donors' samples. Source: whole blood, taken in connection with sensitization to the hapten diphenylcyclopropenone (DPC). The CDR3 nucleotides are TGTGCCAGCCCGACAGGGAGTAATGAGCAGTTCTTC. It codes for CASPTGSNEQFF.